This TCR beta chain originates from a study of T cell changes during pregnancy in multiple sclerosis. This clone is a singleton in its sample. Method: immunoSEQ multiplex PCR; TCRdb's copy keeps in-frame clones and lacks some. There are around 99,000 clones in the sample; around 90% occur only once, and 0.78% lies in the top ten. V was shortened by 2 bases and J by 1 base, with 12 bases between the two germline ends. The germline CDR1 and CDR2 sequences are SGHTA and FQGNSA. The CDR3 runs 16 residues. This chain links TRBV7-2 with TRBJ1-3; D is possibly TRBD1 (5 bases). The input for sequencing was peripheral blood, taken in the third trimester of pregnancy. This sequence originates from a female donor in good health, enrolled as a control in a pregnancy study. The CDR3 spells CASSLIGRGSGNTIYF. The CDR3 DNA sequence: TGTGCCAGCAGCTTAATAGGGAGGGGTTCTGGAAACACCATATATTTT.